The rows below give T cell receptor beta chains drawn from one sample of a study of blood T cell repertoires in COVID-19. Clones were read by immunoSEQ multiplex PCR, and TCRdb kept only the in-frame ones, dropping some. The table lists more than 150,000 clones, 70% to 85% of them singletons, with 15% to 20% in the top ten. Sequenced sample: PBMCs or T cells enriched from blood (not recorded which). The receptors originated from a woman aged 50 to 60 who had recovered from COVID-19. The CDR3 runs from the conserved cysteine through the conserved F or W. A D gene is named only where the DNA matches it firmly. Clone size appears in some rows only: once, few, many, or a class for an expanded clone.

d_gene,abundance,j_gene,v_gene,CDR3nt,CDR3aa
TRBD1,.,TRBJ1-1,TRBV6-5,TGTGCCAGCAGTTACTCGTTGACAGGGGAAGCTTTCTTT,CASSYSLTGEAFF
.,.,TRBJ2-7,TRBV7-2,TGTGCCAGCAGCGCGACCGGACGGGACAACTCCTACGAGCAGTACTTC,CASSATGRDNSYEQYF
TRBD1,.,TRBJ2-7,TRBV14,TGTGCCAGCAGCCAAGTTCCGGGACAGGGGCAGTACTTC,CASSQVPGQGQYF
TRBD1,.,TRBJ1-2,TRBV28,TGTGCCAGCAGTTACCCCAAGGACAGGGGAAGAGGCTACACCTTC,CASSYPKDRGRGYTF
TRBD2,once,TRBJ2-7,TRBV5-1,TGCGCCAGCAGCTTGGGCGGGAGTGGCTACGAGCAGTACTTC,CASSLGGSGYEQYF
.,few,TRBJ1-5,TRBV6-5,TGTGCCAGCACCTTTTTGGCTAGCAATCAGCCCCAGCATTTT,CASTFLASNQPQHF
.,.,TRBJ1-2,TRBV20-1,TGCAGTGCTGACATAAACTATGGCTACACCTTC,CSADINYGYTF
TRBD1,.,TRBJ1-5,TRBV5-4,TGTGCCAGCAGCCAAAAGGGACAGGGTAAGGATCAGCCCCAGCATTTT,CASSQKGQGKDQPQHF
.,.,TRBJ2-1,TRBV3-1/TRBV3-2,TGTGCCAGCAGCCAAGAATCGGGAGTTAATGATGAGCAGTTCTTC,CASSQESGVNDEQFF
TRBD1,.,TRBJ2-2,TRBV5-1,TGCGCCAGCAGCCTCCGGACAGGGCTAACCGGGGAGCTGTTTTTT,CASSLRTGLTGELFF
TRBD2,.,TRBJ2-6,TRBV10-3,TGTGCCATCAGGAGCGGGAGTGGGGCAGCCGGGGCCAACGTCCTGACTTTC,CAIRSGSGAAGANVLTF
.,.,TRBJ2-7,TRBV5-1,TGCGCCAGCAGCTTGGGGCAAACCTCGTCCTACGAGCAGTACTTC,CASSLGQTSSYEQYF
TRBD1,.,TRBJ2-3,TRBV24-1,TGTGCCACCAGTGACCTAGAGGCCGGGACAGGGACCACAGATACGCAGTATTTT,CATSDLEAGTGTTDTQYF
.,.,TRBJ2-7,TRBV18,TGTGCCAGCTCAGCCTACAGGGGGACTAACTACGAGCAGTACTTC,CASSAYRGTNYEQYF
.,.,TRBJ2-7,TRBV3-1/TRBV3-2,TGTGCCAGCAGCCAAGATTACAGGATCGAGCAGTACTTC,CASSQDYRIEQYF
.,.,TRBJ1-4,TRBV6-5,TGTGCCAGCAGTAGCGGGGAAGCGGGTAATGAAAAACTGTTTTTT,CASSSGEAGNEKLFF
.,.,TRBJ1-2,TRBV28,TGTGCCAGTAGACAGGCTGTGGTCTATGGCTACACCTTC,CASRQAVVYGYTF
TRBD2,.,TRBJ2-1,TRBV7-2,TGTGCCAGCAGCTTAACTAGCGGGATAAGTACTGAGCAGTTCTTC,CASSLTSGISTEQFF
.,.,TRBJ2-2,TRBV7-2,TGTGCCAGCAGCTTAGTTGCGAGCCCGGGCGGGGAGCTGTTTTTT,CASSLVASPGGELFF
TRBD2,.,TRBJ2-3,TRBV9,TGTGCCAGCAACCCCGGGACTAGCGAAACAGATACGCAGTATTTT,CASNPGTSETDTQYF
TRBD1,.,TRBJ2-2,TRBV7-2,TGTGCCAGCAGCTTAACTCACAGACAGGGGTCCGGGGAGCTGTTTTTT,CASSLTHRQGSGELFF
TRBD1,many,TRBJ1-4,TRBV7-9,TGTGCCAGCAGCTTATTTGGGACAGGGGAAAAACTGTTTTTT,CASSLFGTGEKLFF
.,.,TRBJ2-3,TRBV29-1,TGCAGCGTTGTAGCGACCCGCACAGATACGCAGTATTTT,CSVVATRTDTQYF
.,few,TRBJ1-5,TRBV5-8,TGTGCCAGCAGCTTGTATCAGGGGACCAATCAGCCCCAGCATTTT,CASSLYQGTNQPQHF
.,.,TRBJ1-1,TRBV15,TGTGCCACCAGCAAAGGAGGCGCCCCGAACACTGAAGCTTTCTTT,CATSKGGAPNTEAFF
TRBD1,.,TRBJ2-3,TRBV18,TGTGCCAGCTCACCACCGGGACAGCGTAAGGATACGCAGTATTTT,CASSPPGQRKDTQYF
.,.,TRBJ1-2,TRBV30,TGTGCCTGGACCTTACAGCCTTTATTGTATGGCTACACCTTC,CAWTLQPLLYGYTF
.,.,TRBJ2-7,TRBV5-5,TGTGCCAGCAGCTTGGATCCAGGTCGGTACGAGCAGTACTTC,CASSLDPGRYEQYF
.,.,TRBJ1-2,TRBV25-1,TGTGCCAGCAGTGAATATTCAGGTGGCTACACCTTC,CASSEYSGGYTF
.,.,TRBJ2-7,TRBV2,TGTGCCAGCAGCGACCCTTCAGGGTTCCCAAGGGGGGGAGAGCAGTACTTC,CASSDPSGFPRGGEQYF
.,.,TRBJ2-7,TRBV19,TGTGCCAGTAGTATGGCGGGACCCTCCTACGAGCAGTACTTC,CASSMAGPSYEQYF
TRBD1,.,TRBJ1-5,TRBV2,TGTGCCAGCACGGGACAGGGCGGTCAGACCCAGCATTTT,CASTGQGGQTQHF
.,once,TRBJ2-1,TRBV9,TGTGCCAGCAGCGTAGCCTTGGCAGGCGATGAGCAGTTCTTC,CASSVALAGDEQFF
.,.,TRBJ2-6,TRBV4-2,TGTGCCAGCAGCCAAGAAATCGCGTCTGGGGCCAACGTCCTGACTTTC,CASSQEIASGANVLTF
.,.,TRBJ1-1,TRBV19,TGTGCCAGTAGTATTTGGCAACAGGGACGAGACACTGAAGCTTTCTTT,CASSIWQQGRDTEAFF
TRBD2,.,TRBJ2-1,TRBV10-2,TGCGCCAGCAGAGGACTAGCCGTGTACAATGAGCAGTTCTTC,CASRGLAVYNEQFF
TRBD2,.,TRBJ2-7,TRBV19,TGTGCCAGTAGCTCCCCCGGGACGACCCAAGCCGGGACTAGCGGGAAAACCTACGAGCAGTACTTC,CASSSPGTTQAGTSGKTYEQYF
.,.,TRBJ1-2,TRBV27,TGTGCCAGCAGTTTAACTGCAACTAACTATGGCTACACCTTC,CASSLTATNYGYTF
.,.,TRBJ2-3,TRBV13,TGTGCCAGCAGCTTAGGAGGGCAAGGACTCGCAGATACGCAGTATTTT,CASSLGGQGLADTQYF
TRBD1,.,TRBJ2-6,TRBV2,TGTGCCAGCAACCCGGGACAGGGAAACTCTGGGGCCAACGTCCTGACTTTC,CASNPGQGNSGANVLTF
.,.,TRBJ1-3,TRBV21-1,TGTGCCAGCAGCCGATTTAAGAATTTCGGGGACAGGATAAGACCTGGAAACACCATATATTTT,CASSRFKNFGDRIRPGNTIYF
TRBD2,once,TRBJ2-1,TRBV2,TGTGCCAGCAGGGGACTAGCGGGAGGGCGTGGTGAGCAGTTCTTC,CASRGLAGGRGEQFF